This entry lists 9 T cell receptor beta chains sequenced from one sample in a study of CD8+CD57+ T cells in acquired aplastic anemia. Individuals selected for sequencing had exhibited CD8+CD57+ cell expansion on flow cytometry. Template material for TCR beta VDJ and CDR3 profiling consisted of genomic DNA. MiXCR, run by TCRdb on the reads, gives a single entry per CDR3 protein. The sample shows some 160,000 distinct CDR3 sequences, more than 45% of them seen only once. The sample consisted of sorted CD4+, CD8+, or CD8+CD57+ T cells (not recorded which) from PBMCs. These receptors originate from a human donor with aplastic anemia.

The V gene is TRBV3-1, the J gene TRBJ1-1; 7 bases line up with TRBD1. This CDR3 is built from 14 residues. From germline, CDR1 is LGHDT and CDR2 YNNKEL (reference sequence). The trim removed 4 bases at V and 4 bases at J, leaving 6 bases unmatched. As DNA, the CDR3 is TGTGCCAGCAGCCTGTGTGACAGGGCCACTGAAGCTTTCTTT. Protein sequence: CASSLCDRATEAFF.

The sample holds many counts of this clonotype. The rearrangement joins TRBV12-5 to TRBJ2-3; TRBD2 might be the D (5 bases). From germline, CDR1 is LGHNT and CDR2 FRNRAP. The CDR3 consists of 14 residues. Trimming pared 6 bases from V and 2 bases from J, leaving 12 bases between. CDR3 DNA: TGTGCTAGTGGCATGAGACTAACCACAGATACGCAGTATTTT. Its translation: CASGMRLTTDTQYF.

V and J are TRBV7-9 and TRBJ2-5, with a tentative D call TRBD2 (5 bases). CDR1 is SEHNR, CDR2 FQNEAQ, per germline (reference sequence). CDR3 size: 14 residues. V was trimmed by 0 bases and J by 5 bases, leaving 10 bases between them. The CDR3 DNA is TGTGCCAGCAGCTTAGCCCAGGCTAGCGAGACCCAGTACTTC. Protein sequence: CASSLAQASETQYF. Supplemented by reference TRBV7-9 and TRBJ2-5, the full variable domain reads DTGVSQNPRHKITKRGQNVTFRCDPISEHNRLYWYRQTLGQGPEFLTYFQNEAQLEKSRLLSDRFSAERPKGSFSTLEIQRTEQGDSAMYLCASSLAQASETQYFGPGTRLLVL.

This clonotype appeared many times. The chain combines TRBV6-1 with TRBJ1-5; D uncertain. Germline-derived CDR1 and CDR2 are MNHNS and SASEGT. The CDR3 covers 14 residues. The V end was cut by 7 bases, the J end by 0 bases, with 10 bases between. As DNA, the CDR3 is TGTGCCAGCAAGAGCAGTGATAGCAATCAGCCCCAGCATTTT. It translates to CASKSSDSNQPQHF.

This clonotype has ten or more counts. The chain uses TRBV6-1 and TRBJ2-6; possibly TRBD2 for D (5 bases). The CDR3 length is 18 residues. The germline V gene encodes CDR1 MNHNS and CDR2 SASEGT. The V and J ends lost 3 bases and 0 bases respectively, with 15 bases between them. The CDR3 loop is CASSDREEPSSGANVLTF. The DNA for the CDR3 is TGTGCCAGCAGTGATCGGGAAGAACCAAGCTCTGGGGCCAACGTCCTGACTTTC.

The rearrangement uses TRBV24-1 and TRBJ2-5; D is unclear. Germline CDR1 and CDR2: KGHDR and SFDVKD. The CDR3 spans 14 residues. V lost 4 bases, J lost 4 bases, and 12 bases lay in between. In DNA, the CDR3 is TGTGCCACCAGTGACAGCAGTTACGGAGAGACCCAGTACTTC. Amino acid sequence: CATSDSSYGETQYF.

This chain uses TRBV29-1 with TRBJ2-2; weak D call: TRBD1 (6 bases). Germline V gene lookup returns CDR1 SQVTM and CDR2 ANQGSEA. The V and J ends lost 8 bases and 6 bases respectively, with 19 bases between them. The CDR3 contains 14 residues. The CDR3 DNA reads as TGCAGCTTCTCACAGGGCATGGTAGCCGGGGAGCTGTTTTTT. This translates into CSFSQGMVAGELFF.

This clonotype has just a few counts. This chain connects TRBV2 to TRBJ1-1; D unresolved. Germline V lookup: CDR1 SNHLY, CDR2 FYNNEI. This CDR3 is built from 15 residues. Trimming took off 5 bases at V and 4 bases at J, with 17 bases between the two ends. The CDR3 reads CASSSVVSWGTEAFF. The CDR3 coding sequence is TGTGCCAGCAGTTCCGTAGTCTCGTGGGGCACTGAAGCTTTCTTT.

The rearrangement uses TRBV29-1 and TRBJ1-1; TRBD1 matches 8 bases. The V segment lost 3 bases and the J segment 2 bases; nucleotides outside the gene matches: 8. The germline gives CDR1 SQVTM, CDR2 ANQGSEA. The CDR3 has 15 residues. This CDR3 is CSVDRTGMRNTEAFF. DNA for the CDR3: TGCAGCGTTGATCGGACAGGGATGAGAAACACTGAAGCTTTCTTT.